This T cell receptor (beta chain) originates from a study of radiotherapy plus CTLA-4 blockade in lung cancer. General study points: Subsequent to radiotherapy plus ipilimumab, tumor-derived TCR clones underwent expansion in blood.

Libraries were prepared by immunoSEQ multiplex PCR; TCRdb keeps only in-frame clonotypes and omits some of them. Of tens of thousands of clones detected, approximately 76% appear once; the ten largest clones hold more than 15%. Turning to this clone: Antigen unknown.

CTLA-4 blockade using ipilimumab, together with focal radiation, was received by patients with chemo-refractory metastatic non-small-cell lung cancer. Deletions cut 4 bases from V and 5 bases from J, with 16 bases between. The CDR3 covers 15 residues. From germline, CDR1 is MNHNS and CDR2 SASEGT. The sequence was obtained from a human donor with non-small cell lung cancer whose response to radiotherapy plus ipilimumab could not be evaluated. Some clones in this sample may be carry-over from other donors' samples. The source was peripheral blood, collected from a patient treated with radiotherapy plus ipilimumab. The chain recombines TRBV6-1 with TRBJ2-3, with a possible D match to TRBD2 (5 bases). CDR3 DNA sequence: TGTGCCAGCAGTGGGAGCCGGGGAAGTCAAGATACGCAGTATTTT. It translates to CASSGSRGSQDTQYF.